This TCR beta chain stems from a study of T-cell memory formation after mild COVID-19. Overall study findings and caveats: Confirmation of SARS-CoV-2 specificity was lacking for second-wave clones peaking day 37. Pre-infection memory contained some responding clones, which suggested that cross-reactive memory had joined.

Germline CDR1 MGHRA, CDR2 YSYEKL. V dropped 0 bases and J dropped 6 bases, with 9 bases sitting between them. The CDR3 contains 14 residues. This clonotype was seen only a few times. The antigen is undetermined. TCRdb passed the 5' RACE reads through MiXCR, listing each CDR3 protein once. In the table there are about 360,000 distinct CDR3 sequences, about 15% of which are singletons. This TCR was sampled from a man aged 18 to 29 who had mild COVID-19 (a few samples of this study predate the infection). Cell type and time point are not known. The V and J genes are TRBV4-1 and TRBJ2-1; the D is unclear. Sample: PBMCs or a T cell subset sorted from them (not recorded which). CDR3 region: CASSQEWQINEQFF. Here the CDR3 DNA reads TGCGCCAGCAGCCAAGAGTGGCAGATCAATGAGCAGTTCTTC.